This TCR beta chain is drawn from a study of control samples from healthy donors and cancer patients. CDR3 size: 14 residues. Germline CDR1 is SQVTM and CDR2 is ANQGSEA. V lost 3 bases to trimming and J lost 5 bases; unmatched junction nucleotides: 5. Only in-frame clones appear in the TCRdb table, and some are missing; sequencing was by immunoSEQ multiplex PCR. The data show 150,000 to 200,000 clones, 75% to 95% seen once. The sample was blood. This sequence joins TRBV29-1 and TRBJ2-1, with TRBD1 matching 9 bases. The receptor was isolated from a woman aged 25 to 39 in good health. The CDR3 protein is CSVDRTGVNNEQFF. CDR3 nucleotides: TGCAGCGTTGACCGGACAGGGGTAAACAATGAGCAGTTCTTC.